One and the same sample provided the 30 T cell receptor beta chains below, sequenced in a study of cytomegalovirus exposure and HLA in healthy donors. PCR amplification relied on 60 Vbeta primers (plus 13 Jbeta primers). Produced via immunoSEQ multiplex PCR; TCRdb's table is partial and in-frame only. Its clone listing holds 150,000 to 200,000 clones. The sequenced sample consisted of PBMCs. These receptors were obtained from a man aged 25 to 45 in good health and CMV-seronegative.

The chain employs TRBV29-1 and TRBJ2-7, with 10 bases fitting TRBD2. The CDR3 sequence is 13 residues long. Germline V gene sequence: CDR1 SQVTM, CDR2 ANQGSEA. Germline trimming cut 6 bases from V and 7 bases from J; bases unmatched to any gene: 9. The DNA of the CDR3 is TGCAGCGTCGGACTAGCGGAGATGGGGGAGCAGTACTTC. This encodes CSVGLAEMGEQYF.

The V and J genes are TRBV9 and TRBJ2-3; TRBD2 agrees at 7 bases. Germline V gene lookup returns CDR1 SGDLS and CDR2 YYNGEE. The CDR3 is 17 residues long. After removal of 3 bases from V and 0 bases from J, the junction contained 10 bases not matched to a gene. The CDR3 nucleotides read TGTGCCAGCAGCGCAAGACCGGGACTAACTAGCACAGATACGCAGTATTTT. It yields the protein CASSARPGLTSTDTQYF.

The chain links TRBV10-3 to TRBJ1-1; D ambiguous. The length of the CDR3 is 14 residues. Trimming took 0 bases from V and 5 from J, leaving 10 bases between them. Germline V gives CDR1 ENHRY, CDR2 SYGVKD. The CDR3 sequence: CAISESQVWTEAFF. The CDR3 DNA follows: TGTGCCATCAGTGAGTCTCAGGTCTGGACTGAAGCTTTCTTT.

The CDR3 DNA sequence: TGTGCCAGCAGCTTGGCCTTTGGACAGGGCTCCTACGAGCAGTACTTC. It codes for CASSLAFGQGSYEQYF. This sequence joins TRBV5-4 and TRBJ2-7; 8 bases are a match to TRBD1. Germline CDR1 reads SGHNT; CDR2 reads YYREEE (reference sequence). The CDR3 is 16 residues long. J lost 0 bases, V lost 0 bases, and 5 bases had no gene match.

This chain links TRBV18 with TRBJ2-1; 11 nucleotides line up with TRBD1. There are 15 residues in the CDR3. V was clipped by 5 bases and J by 8 bases; unmatched bases: 8. Germline assignment: CDR1 KGHSH and CDR2 LQKENI. CDR3 DNA: TGTGCCAGCTCAGAAGGACAGGGGGCAGTCCATGAGCAGTTCTTC. It codes for CASSEGQGAVHEQFF.

V usage is TRBV30 and J usage is TRBJ2-5, with TRBD1 as a possible D gene (5 bases). V lost 1 base to trimming and J lost 4 bases, with 7 bases between them. The CDR3 runs 12 residues. CDR1 and CDR2 (germline): GTSNPN, SVGIG (reference sequence). The CDR3 DNA sequence: TGTGCCTGGAGTGAGGGGCCAGAGACCCAGTACTTC. Translating gives CAWSEGPETQYF.

V and J are TRBV6-1 and TRBJ2-3, with D perhaps TRBD1 (5 bases). Germline-derived CDR1 and CDR2 are MNHNS and SASEGT. This CDR3 is built from 13 residues. V was pared by 0 bases and J by 6 bases, with 7 bases between. CDR3 sequence reads: CASSEAGRDTQYF. In DNA form, the CDR3 reads TGTGCCAGCAGTGAAGCGGGGCGGGATACGCAGTATTTT.

The rearrangement links TRBV28 to TRBJ2-5; 10 positions agree with TRBD1. This CDR3 has 15 amino acids. Germline V gene sequence: CDR1 MDHEN, CDR2 SYDVKM. V lost 3 bases, J lost 4 bases, and 5 bases stayed unmatched. The CDR3: CASSLAGTGAETQYF. DNA of the CDR3: TGTGCCAGCAGTTTGGCCGGGACAGGGGCAGAGACCCAGTACTTC.

The chain uses TRBV15 and TRBJ1-1; D ambiguous. This CDR3 is built from 15 residues. Germline assignment: CDR1 LNHNV and CDR2 YYDKDF (reference sequence). Deletions cut 1 base from V and 9 bases from J, with 18 bases between. For the CDR3, the DNA is TGTGCCACCAGCAGAGGAAGGGAGGGCAGTACTAAAGCTTTCTTT. Residues: CATSRGREGSTKAFF.

V and J are TRBV27 and TRBJ1-2, with unresolved D. Germline V gene data show CDR1 as MNHEY and CDR2 as SMNVEV (reference sequence). V was shortened by 4 bases and J by 7 bases, with 13 bases between the two germline ends. This CDR3 comprises 13 residues. CDR3 nucleotides: TGTGCCAGCAGTTCTTTAGGGAGCGGTGGCTACACCTTC. Amino acid sequence: CASSSLGSGGYTF.

The V call is TRBV7-9, the J call TRBJ2-7; 7 bases fit TRBD1. Trimming cost V 3 bases and J 3 bases; bases outside gene matches: 5. Germline V lookup: CDR1 SEHNR, CDR2 FQNEAQ (reference sequence). CDR3 size: 14 residues. CDR3 in amino acids: CASSFDRANYEQYF. The DNA for the CDR3 is TGTGCCAGCAGCTTCGACAGGGCCAACTACGAGCAGTACTTC. The whole variable domain, remainder taken from reference TRBV7-9 and TRBJ2-7, is DTGVSQNPRHKITKRGQNVTFRCDPISEHNRLYWYRQTLGQGPEFLTYFQNEAQLEKSRLLSDRFSAERPKGSFSTLEIQRTEQGDSAMYLCASSFDRANYEQYFGPGTRLTVT.

The chain couples TRBV5-1 to TRBJ2-5; 9 bases align to TRBD2. CDR1 and CDR2 from the germline V gene are SGHRS and YFSETQ. V dropped 4 bases and J dropped 0; count of bases not matched to a gene: 13. This CDR3 has 18 residues. CDR3 in amino acids: CASSPNPASGKYQETQYF. Written as DNA, the CDR3 is TGCGCCAGCAGCCCCAACCCCGCTAGCGGGAAGTACCAAGAGACCCAGTACTTC.

In nucleotides, the CDR3 is TGTGCCAGCAGCCATAATAGCCTAGACACCGGGGAGCTGTTTTTT. This codes for CASSHNSLDTGELFF. This chain links TRBV4-2 with TRBJ2-2; the D is unclear. CDR1 LGHNA and CDR2 YNFKEQ come from the germline V gene. With 3 bases removed from V and 3 bases from J, the gap between germline ends came to 11 bases. This CDR3 is 15 amino acids long.

CDR3 protein: CASSLELAAGPQHF. CDR3 sequence (DNA): TGTGCCAGCAGTTTAGAGCTGGCGGCGGGGCCCCAGCATTTT. The chain couples TRBV28 to TRBJ1-5; no reliable D call. With 2 bases removed from V and 9 bases from J, the gap between germline ends came to 14 bases. The CDR3 extends over 14 amino acids. Germline V gene sequence: CDR1 MDHEN, CDR2 SYDVKM. Full variable domain (missing parts from reference TRBV28 and TRBJ1-5): DVKVTQSSRYLVKRTGEKVFLECVQDMDHENMFWYRQDPGLGLRLIYFSYDVKMKEKGDIPEGYSVSREKKERFSLILESASTNQTSMYLCASSLELAAGPQHFGDGTRLSIL.

The CDR3 DNA follows: TGTGCCTGGATGCGGGGGGGCCGATATACGCAGTATTTT. This sequence encodes CAWMRGGRYTQYF. The genes are TRBV30 and TRBJ2-3; 9 bases line up with TRBD2. In germline, CDR1 is GTSNPN, CDR2 SVGIG (reference sequence). CDR3 length: 13 amino acids. Trimming cost V 4 bases and J 7 bases; bases outside gene matches: 6.

The CDR3 here is CASSSLPGGDSNEQFF. The CDR3 bases are TGTGCCAGCAGCTCCCTTCCTGGCGGGGATAGCAATGAGCAGTTCTTC. The V and J genes are TRBV13 and TRBJ2-1, with D maybe TRBD2 (6 bases). The V end was cut by 4 bases, the J end by 6 bases, with 19 bases between. There are 16 residues in the CDR3. Germline V gene sequence: CDR1 PRHDT, CDR2 FYEKMQ (reference sequence).

The V call is TRBV18, the J call TRBJ2-5, with 9 nucleotides matching TRBD1. In germline, CDR1 is KGHSH, CDR2 LQKENI. Trimming cost V 4 bases and J 2 bases; bases outside gene matches: 2. This CDR3 spans 14 amino acids. The CDR3 sequence is CASSRGTGQETQYF. CDR3 DNA sequence: TGTGCCAGCTCACGCGGGACAGGGCAAGAGACCCAGTACTTC.

The chain is built from TRBV6-5 and TRBJ1-5; D perhaps matches TRBD1 (6 bases). CDR3 size: 15 residues. Trimming left V 6 bases short and J 7 bases short, with 19 bases between. Germline V gene lookup returns CDR1 MNHEY and CDR2 SVGAGI. The CDR3 nucleotides are TGTGCCAGCAGCCAACAGGGTATGGCAGGGCAGCCCCAGCATTTT. Its translation is CASSQQGMAGQPQHF.

V and J are TRBV7-2 and TRBJ2-7, with 7 bases that match TRBD2. This CDR3 is built from 14 residues. The V gene end was trimmed by 5 bases and the J gene end by 4 bases; junction bases not matched to a gene: 8. CDR1 is SGHTA, CDR2 FQGNSA, per germline. The CDR3, as DNA: TGTGCCAGCAGCACCGGGACTACCAAATACGAGCAGTACTTC. Translating it yields CASSTGTTKYEQYF.

Comments on this clone: Different DNA sequences within this sample yield the same CDR3. This chain joins TRBV6-5 and TRBJ1-1; D gene unclear. Trimming stripped 0 bases from V and 6 bases from J, with 14 bases between. The CDR3 sequence is 15 residues long. Germline V CDR1 and CDR2: MNHEY, SVGAGI. Here the CDR3 reads CASSYSGGTRSEAFF. DNA for the CDR3: TGTGCCAGCAGTTACTCTGGCGGTACGAGGTCTGAAGCTTTCTTT.

The genes are TRBV30 and TRBJ2-1; weak D call: TRBD1 (6 bases). CDR1 GTSNPN and CDR2 SVGIG come from the germline V gene (reference sequence). The length of the CDR3 is 13 residues. V lost 1 base and J 14 bases, leaving 18 bases between the germline ends. The CDR3 region has the DNA TGTGCCTGGAGTGCCAACACAGGGTTGATGGAGTTCTTC. This encodes CAWSANTGLMEFF.

The J gene is TRBJ2-5, the V gene TRBV19; D is perhaps TRBD2 (7 bases). The ends were cut back, 6 bases at V and 2 bases at J, with 13 bases in the middle. From germline, CDR1 is LNHDA and CDR2 SQIVND (reference sequence). The CDR3 consists of 14 residues. CDR3 region: CASSQRGGQETQYF. The CDR3 nucleotides read TGTGCCAGTAGCCAGAGGGGGGGTCAAGAGACCCAGTACTTC.

The chain links TRBV28 to TRBJ2-2, with 10 positions matching TRBD2. Germline CDR1 is MDHEN and CDR2 is SYDVKM. Unmatched junction bases numbered 18, after V lost 8 bases and J lost 3 bases. This CDR3 is built from 19 residues. For the CDR3, the DNA is TGTGCCAGCGGATTTAGGGTAGCGGGAGGTTTCTTGGACACCGGGGAGCTGTTTTTT. It yields the protein CASGFRVAGGFLDTGELFF. Based on the CDR3 plus reference TRBV28 and TRBJ2-2, the full variable domain is DVKVTQSSRYLVKRTGEKVFLECVQDMDHENMFWYRQDPGLGLRLIYFSYDVKMKEKGDIPEGYSVSREKKERFSLILESASTNQTSMYLCASGFRVAGGFLDTGELFFGEGSRLTVL.

This clone is medium-sized by frequency. At one end the junction does not follow the germline gene, possibly because of a read error. In DNA form, the CDR3 reads TGTGCCAGCAGCTTAGAGGGGACAGGGGACTACTTT. Translating gives CASSLEGTGDYF. V gene TRBV7-9 combines with J gene TRBJ1-3; 10 nucleotides match TRBD1. From germline, CDR1 is SEHNR and CDR2 FQNEAQ (reference sequence). The CDR3 is 12 amino acids.

The V call is TRBV14, the J call TRBJ1-2, with D possibly matching TRBD1 (6 bases). V was trimmed by 4 bases and J by 2 bases, leaving 14 bases between them. The germline V gene encodes CDR1 SGHDN and CDR2 FVKESK. The length of the CDR3 is 15 residues. The chain's CDR3 is CASSRKGGVNYGYTF. The CDR3 DNA follows: TGTGCCAGCAGCCGGAAGGGGGGGGTGAACTATGGCTACACCTTC.

The rearrangement joins TRBV11-2 to TRBJ2-7; the D is unclear. The CDR3 is made up of 13 amino acids. CDR1 and CDR2 from the germline V gene are SGHAT and FQNNGV. Between the trimmed V and J ends, which lost 5 bases and 4 bases, there was a span of 12 bases. For the CDR3, the DNA is TGTGCCAGCAGCACAGTGCTCATGTACGAGCAGTACTTC. Translated, it gives CASSTVLMYEQYF.

The chain combines TRBV7-2 with TRBJ1-2; 7 bases are shared with TRBD1. The germline gives CDR1 SGHTA, CDR2 FQGNSA. The CDR3 has 17 amino acids. V lost 3 bases and J lost 0; bases outside the gene matches: 10. The CDR3 spells CASSFSGTDPSNYGYTF. CDR3 nucleotides: TGTGCCAGCAGCTTCTCCGGGACAGACCCCTCTAACTATGGCTACACCTTC.

The chain is built from TRBV4-1 and TRBJ2-1, with 12 bases fitting TRBD2. With V trimmed by 4 bases and J by 4 bases, 11 bases remained unmatched. Germline V CDR1 and CDR2: MGHRA, YSYEKL. This CDR3 is built from 18 residues. The CDR3 reads CASSPGLAGLALYNEQFF. DNA for the CDR3: TGCGCCAGCAGCCCGGGACTAGCGGGCCTCGCCCTATACAATGAGCAGTTCTTC.

The chain combines TRBV6-6 with TRBJ1-1, with D tentatively TRBD1 (6 bases). V dropped 7 bases and J dropped 1 base, with 13 bases sitting between them. CDR1 MNHNY and CDR2 SVGAGI come from the germline V gene (reference sequence). The CDR3 loop spans 14 amino acids. This chain's CDR3 is CASTPTGTNTEAFF. The CDR3, as DNA: TGTGCCAGCACTCCGACAGGTACGAACACTGAAGCTTTCTTT.

V gene TRBV29-1 combines with J gene TRBJ2-1, with 12 bases matching TRBD2. The CDR3 is 15 residues long. V shed 7 bases and J 8 bases; nucleotides not matched to a gene: 12. Germline V lookup: CDR1 SQVTM, CDR2 ANQGSEA. CDR3: CSATSGRPQPDEQFF. The CDR3 coding sequence is TGCAGCGCAACTAGCGGGAGGCCCCAACCGGATGAGCAGTTCTTC.